Following are 16 T cell receptor beta chains from one sample sequenced in a study of blood T cell repertoires in COVID-19. Method: immunoSEQ multiplex PCR; TCRdb's copy keeps in-frame clones and lacks some. Among a few hundred thousand clones listed, roughly four fifths were seen once. Specimen: PBMCs or T cells enriched from blood (not recorded which). These TCRs come from a man aged 25 to 45 with acute COVID-19.

The chain is built from TRBV28 and TRBJ2-4, with D possibly being TRBD1 (8 bases). V was pared by 5 bases and J by 7 bases, with 15 bases between. The germline gives CDR1 MDHEN, CDR2 SYDVKM. The CDR3 has 14 residues. The chain's CDR3 is CASSPGQGGNIQYF. The CDR3 bases are TGTGCCAGCAGTCCAGGACAGGGAGGGAACATTCAGTACTTC.

The chain carries TRBV5-1 and TRBJ1-5; the D is unclear. CDR1 and CDR2 from the germline V gene are SGHRS and YFSETQ. CDR3 size: 15 residues. V was trimmed by 0 bases and J by 4 bases, leaving 11 bases between them. The CDR3 spells CASSLEAGINQPQHF. The CDR3 nucleotides are TGCGCCAGCAGCTTGGAAGCGGGGATTAATCAGCCCCAGCATTTT.

The chain carries TRBV5-1 and TRBJ1-1; TRBD1 aligns across 7 bases. The CDR3 length is 16 residues. Germline values: CDR1 SGHRS, CDR2 YFSETQ. Losses at the gene ends were 4 bases for V and 3 bases for J; bases not matched to a gene: 12. CDR3 region: CASSDGQPGGYTEAFF. As DNA, the CDR3 is TGCGCCAGCAGCGATGGCCAACCAGGGGGATACACTGAAGCTTTCTTT.

V is TRBV3-1 (or the pseudogene TRBV3-2) and J is TRBJ2-2; 9 nucleotides agree with TRBD2. Germline CDR1 reads LGHDT; CDR2 reads YNNKEL (reference sequence). Germline trimming cut 4 bases from V and 4 bases from J; bases unmatched to any gene: 16. There are 19 residues in the CDR3. CDR3 coding DNA: TGTGCCAGCAGCCGCAAAGCCCCTGGAGCGGGAGGTGGCACCGGGGAGCTGTTTTTT. Protein sequence: CASSRKAPGAGGGTGELFF.

The gene calls are TRBV18 and TRBJ1-4; D is ambiguous. Germline lookup yields CDR1 KGHSH and CDR2 LQKENI. This CDR3 has 11 amino acids. With 6 bases removed from V and 6 bases from J, the gap between germline ends came to 5 bases. The CDR3 loop is CASSFDEKLFF. The CDR3 region has the DNA TGTGCCAGCTCTTTCGATGAAAAACTGTTTTTT.

The chain links TRBV27 to TRBJ1-2, with no clear D. CDR1 and CDR2 (germline): MNHEY, SMNVEV (reference sequence). CDR3 length equals 12 residues. The germline V and J ends were trimmed by 8 bases and 8 bases, with 15 bases remaining between them. CDR3 sequence reads: CASGYRSSGYTF. In DNA form, the CDR3 reads TGTGCCAGCGGATACCGTAGTAGCGGCTACACCTTC.

This sequence joins TRBV5-6 and TRBJ1-3; D call uncertain. CDR1 is SGHDT and CDR2 is YYEEEE in the germline V gene. The CDR3 has 14 residues. Deletions cut 4 bases from V and 4 bases from J, with 12 bases between. CDR3 in amino acids: CASSLRLLGNTIYF. The CDR3 DNA reads TGTGCCAGCAGCCTACGACTATTGGGAAACACCATATATTTT.

This CDR3 is CASSQEAPRLAGVKILWNEQFF. CDR3 coding DNA: TGTGCCAGCAGCCAAGAGGCCCCCCGACTAGCGGGAGTAAAGATTCTTTGGAATGAGCAGTTCTTC. The chain carries TRBV3-1 (or the pseudogene TRBV3-2) and TRBJ2-1, with 12 bases fitting TRBD2. This CDR3 has 22 amino acids. CDR1 and CDR2 from the germline V gene are LGHDT and YNNKEL (reference sequence). Trimming took 0 bases from V and 7 from J; bases not matched to a gene: 22.

Turning to this clone: Relative to the germline gene, one junction end is altered; a read error may explain this. The chain joins TRBV5-1 to TRBJ1-4; TRBD1 matches at 9 bases. CDR1 is SGHRS and CDR2 is YFSETQ in the germline V gene. The CDR3 loop spans 16 amino acids. In nucleotides, the CDR3 is TGTGCCAGCAGCTTGCTTGGTGGGACAGGGAATGAAAAACTGTTTTTT. This translates into CASSLLGGTGNEKLFF.

This chain links TRBV9 with TRBJ2-3; D ambiguous. The CDR3 is made up of 14 amino acids. V shed 0 bases and J shed 0 bases, with 5 bases lying between them. Germline V gives CDR1 SGDLS, CDR2 YYNGEE. Written as DNA, the CDR3 is TGTGCCAGCAGCGTAGTTCCTAGCACAGATACGCAGTATTTT. Its translation: CASSVVPSTDTQYF.

V gene TRBV28 combines with J gene TRBJ1-1, with 9 bases that match TRBD1. CDR1 is MDHEN and CDR2 is SYDVKM in the germline V gene. Trimming at V came to 3 bases and at J to 4 bases, leaving 6 bases not matched to a gene. The CDR3 loop spans 15 amino acids. CDR3 residues: CASSLLTGGSTEAFF. In nucleotides, the CDR3 is TGTGCCAGCAGTTTGCTGACAGGGGGAAGCACTGAAGCTTTCTTT.

This clone was found once. V and J are TRBV30 and TRBJ2-2; 7 bases map to TRBD2. Trimming took 1 base from V and 4 from J; bases not matched to a gene: 3. The V gene's germline CDR1 is GTSNPN and CDR2 SVGIG (reference sequence). The CDR3 sequence is 14 residues long. The CDR3 coding sequence is TGTGCCTGGAGTGCTCTAGCGGCCACCGGGGAGCTGTTTTTT. Translating it yields CAWSALAATGELFF.

In nucleotides, the CDR3 is TGCAGCGTCCCAAAAGTAGCGGGGGGCGACACTGAAGCTTTCTTT. This sequence encodes CSVPKVAGGDTEAFF. The V call is TRBV29-1, the J call TRBJ1-1; D might be TRBD1 (6 bases). The CDR3 contains 15 residues. Germline-derived CDR1 and CDR2 are SQVTM and ANQGSEA. Trimming left V 6 bases short and J 3 bases short, with 20 bases between.

The chain carries TRBV19 and TRBJ1-6; TRBD1 might be the D (5 bases). Germline values: CDR1 LNHDA, CDR2 SQIVND (reference sequence). V gave up 1 base and J gave up 4 bases, with 23 bases separating them. CDR3 length: 20 residues. CDR3 loop: CASSIVGAGWGAEYNSPLHF. The DNA for the CDR3 is TGTGCCAGTAGTATAGTTGGAGCAGGGTGGGGTGCCGAGTATAATTCACCCCTCCACTTT.

A single count supports this clone. The V gene is TRBV7-2, the J gene TRBJ1-2; D is unclear. The V end was cut by 1 base, the J end by 4 bases, with 19 bases between. CDR1 is SGHTA and CDR2 is FQGNSA in the germline V gene. CDR3 size: 17 residues. CDR3 sequence (DNA): TGTGCCAGCAGCTTAGGGCCGAGACTGCCACTTAGCTATGGCTACACCTTC. Amino acids: CASSLGPRLPLSYGYTF.

V is TRBV27 and J is TRBJ1-1; D not certain. Per germline, CDR1 MNHEY and CDR2 SMNVEV (reference sequence). V shed 0 bases and J shed 6 bases, with 11 bases lying between them. The CDR3 runs 14 residues. The CDR3 region has the DNA TGTGCCAGCAGTTTATCGGGCGGGCTCGCTGAAGCTTTCTTT. Its translation is CASSLSGGLAEAFF.